This T cell receptor (beta chain) was identified in a study of CD8 T cells in Susac syndrome. With random hexamers, 0.5 to 1 ug RNA was reverse transcribed. MiXCR, applied by TCRdb to the immunoSEQ multiplex PCR reads, yields one record per CDR3 protein. Here the sample spans about 190,000 distinct CDR3 sequences, around 95% being singletons. The CDR3 loop spans 14 amino acids. Germline lookup yields CDR1 GTSNPN and CDR2 SVGIG (reference sequence). After removal of 2 bases from V and 0 bases from J, the junction contained 2 bases not matched to a gene. The V gene is TRBV30, the J gene TRBJ1-1, with 8 bases identical to TRBD1. This TCR was sampled from a human donor with Susac syndrome. Sequenced sample: CD4+ T cells from PBMCs. CDR3 in amino acids: CAWSSGGLNTEAFF. The CDR3 DNA follows: TGTGCCTGGAGTTCAGGGGGCTTGAACACTGAAGCTTTCTTT.